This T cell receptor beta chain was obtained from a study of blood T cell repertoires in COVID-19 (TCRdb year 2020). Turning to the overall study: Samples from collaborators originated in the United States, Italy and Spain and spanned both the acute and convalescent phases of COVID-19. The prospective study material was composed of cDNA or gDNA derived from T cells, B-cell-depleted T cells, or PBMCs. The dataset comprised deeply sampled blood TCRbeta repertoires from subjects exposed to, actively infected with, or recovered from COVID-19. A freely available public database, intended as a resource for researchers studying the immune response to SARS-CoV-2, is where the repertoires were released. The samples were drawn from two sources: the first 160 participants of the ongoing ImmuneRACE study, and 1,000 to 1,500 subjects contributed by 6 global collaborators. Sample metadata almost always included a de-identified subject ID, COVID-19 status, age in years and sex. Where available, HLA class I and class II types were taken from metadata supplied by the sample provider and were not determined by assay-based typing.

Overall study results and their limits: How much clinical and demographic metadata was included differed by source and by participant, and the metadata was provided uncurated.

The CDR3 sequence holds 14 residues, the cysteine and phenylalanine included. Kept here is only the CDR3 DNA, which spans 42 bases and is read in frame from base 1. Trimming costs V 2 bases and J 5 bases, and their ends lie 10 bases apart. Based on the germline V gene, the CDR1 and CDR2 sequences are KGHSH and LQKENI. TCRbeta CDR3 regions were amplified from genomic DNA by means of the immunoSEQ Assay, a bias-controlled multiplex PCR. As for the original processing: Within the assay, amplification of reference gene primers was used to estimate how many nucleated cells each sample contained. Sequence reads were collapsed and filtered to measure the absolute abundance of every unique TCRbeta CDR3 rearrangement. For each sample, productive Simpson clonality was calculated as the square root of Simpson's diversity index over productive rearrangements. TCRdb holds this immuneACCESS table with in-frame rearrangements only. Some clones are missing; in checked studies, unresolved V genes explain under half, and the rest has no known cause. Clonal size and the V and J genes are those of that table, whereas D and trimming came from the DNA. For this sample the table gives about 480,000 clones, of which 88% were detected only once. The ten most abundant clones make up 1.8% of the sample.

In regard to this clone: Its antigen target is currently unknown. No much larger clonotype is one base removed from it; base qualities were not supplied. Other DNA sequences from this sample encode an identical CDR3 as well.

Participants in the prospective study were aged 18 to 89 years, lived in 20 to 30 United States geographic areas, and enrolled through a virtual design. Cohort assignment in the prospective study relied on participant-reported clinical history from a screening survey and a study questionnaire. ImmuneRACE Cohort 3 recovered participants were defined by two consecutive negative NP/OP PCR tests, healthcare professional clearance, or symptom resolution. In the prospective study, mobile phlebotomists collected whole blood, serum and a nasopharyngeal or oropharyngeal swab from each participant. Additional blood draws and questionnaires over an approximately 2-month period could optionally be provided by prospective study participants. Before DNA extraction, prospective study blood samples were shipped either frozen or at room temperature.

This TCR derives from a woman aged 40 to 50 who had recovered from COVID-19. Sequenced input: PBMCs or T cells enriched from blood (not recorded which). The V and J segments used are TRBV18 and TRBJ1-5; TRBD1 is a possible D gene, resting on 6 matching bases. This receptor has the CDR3 CASSPTGFDQPQHF. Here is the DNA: TGTGCCAGCTCACCAACAGGGTTCGATCAGCCCCAGCATTTT.